This TCR beta chain stems from a study of T cell responses to AZD1222 COVID-19 vaccine. Findings and limits, study-wide: A reported finding is that nearly half of spike-specific TCRs target unmutated variant regions.

The repertoire was sequenced with immunoSEQ multiplex PCR; TCRdb's copy has only in-frame clones and lacks some. In the table there are 150,000 to 200,000 clones, 90% to 95% of which are singletons. Details on this clone: The antigen is undetermined.

The V gene lost 7 bases and the J gene lost 0 bases, with 13 bases spanning the gap. This CDR3 region has 16 residues. Germline values: CDR1 SNHLY, CDR2 FYNNEI. This sequence was found in an adult in good health. The V gene is TRBV2, the J gene TRBJ1-6; D remains unclear. The sample in question was peripheral blood, obtained on day 0 of AZD1222 vaccination. The CDR3 coding sequence is TGTGCCAGCACCAAAGGGCGGAGCTCCTATAATTCACCCCTCCACTTT. Protein: CASTKGRSSYNSPLHF.